Listed here are 20 T cell receptor beta chains from one sample, sequenced in a study of OX40 agonist ivuxolimab in advanced cancers. The library was built by means of the immunoSEQ multiplex PCR assay. In its TCRdb copy, this immuneACCESS table keeps in-frame sequences only and misses some clones. Where compared with another copy, unresolved V genes explain less than half of these, and the others have no known cause. This sample is represented by 71,000 or so clones; about nine tenths of them were singletons. Roughly 0.79% of the sample comes from the top ten. This sample comprised CD4+ or CD8+ T cells sorted from blood, obtained in a trial of the OX40 agonist ivuxolimab. Source of these receptors: an adult with an advanced solid tumor such as melanoma, head and neck, liver or kidney cancer.

The chain combines TRBV7-6 with TRBJ2-1; D is uncertain. The CDR3 loop spans 16 amino acids. V was clipped by 1 base and J by 0 bases, with 10 bases between them. Germline V gives CDR1 SGHVS, CDR2 FNYEAQ. The CDR3 spells CASSLVLLSSYNEQFF. Here the CDR3 DNA reads TGTGCCAGCAGCTTAGTGTTACTAAGCTCCTACAATGAGCAGTTCTTC.

This chain connects TRBV7-2 to TRBJ2-7; D might be TRBD1 (5 bases). CDR3 length equals 15 residues. Germline CDR1 is SGHTA and CDR2 is FQGNSA. Trimming removed 0 bases from V and 1 base from J, with 10 bases in between. The CDR3 here is CASSLASGFSYEQYF. As DNA, the CDR3 is TGTGCCAGCAGCTTAGCGTCAGGGTTTTCCTACGAGCAGTACTTC.

CDR3 DNA: TGCGCCAGCAGCCCGGACCGGGAGACCCAGTACTTC. This codes for CASSPDRETQYF. The chain links TRBV5-1 to TRBJ2-5; D is unclear. This CDR3 region has 12 residues. The V and J ends lost 4 bases and 5 bases respectively, with 9 bases between them. The germline gives CDR1 SGHRS, CDR2 YFSETQ.

This rearrangement joins TRBV30 to TRBJ2-5; D unresolved. CDR1 and CDR2 (germline): GTSNPN, SVGIG (reference sequence). V gave up 7 bases and J gave up 5 bases, with 11 bases separating them. The CDR3 covers 11 residues. The CDR3 spells CASQAGETQYF. The CDR3 DNA sequence: TGTGCCTCCCAGGCTGGGGAGACCCAGTACTTC.

V is TRBV28 and J is TRBJ1-4; 7 bases align to TRBD1. The germline V gene has CDR1 MDHEN and CDR2 SYDVKM. J was trimmed by 0 bases and V by 6 bases; bases with no gene match: 1. This CDR3 spans 14 amino acids. CDR3: CASRGQPTNEKLFF. DNA of the CDR3: TGTGCCAGCAGGGGACAGCCAACTAATGAAAAACTGTTTTTT.

The V call is TRBV7-8, the J call TRBJ2-1, with TRBD2 matching 11 bases. J gave up 8 bases and V 1 base, and 10 bases lay outside the gene matches. CDR1 is SGHVS and CDR2 is FQNEAQ in the germline V gene. The CDR3 is made up of 17 amino acids. The CDR3 loop reads CASSLGLTSGSIDEQFF. The DNA of the CDR3 is TGTGCCAGCAGCTTAGGTTTAACTAGCGGGAGCATCGATGAGCAGTTCTTC.

This clone was seen more than once but under ten times. The genes are TRBV5-6 and TRBJ1-5; 7 bases are shared with TRBD1. J lost 11 bases, V lost 3 bases, and 8 bases had no gene match. The CDR3 sequence is 13 residues long. Germline loops: CDR1 SGHDT, CDR2 YYEEEE. The CDR3 coding sequence is TGTGCCAGCAGCTGGGGGACAGCCTCTACCCAGCATTTT. This sequence encodes CASSWGTASTQHF.

V usage is TRBV2 and J usage is TRBJ1-2; 7 bases are a match to TRBD1. The length of the CDR3 is 17 residues. The trim removed 6 bases at V and 4 bases at J, leaving 17 bases unmatched. CDR1 is SNHLY, CDR2 FYNNEI, per germline. CDR3 protein: CASSASSSRTGTYGYTF. The CDR3 DNA reads as TGTGCCAGCAGCGCCAGCTCGTCTAGGACAGGAACCTATGGCTACACCTTC.

J is TRBJ1-3 and V is TRBV30, with a possible D match to TRBD1 (5 bases). The germline V gene encodes CDR1 GTSNPN and CDR2 SVGIG (reference sequence). With 0 bases removed from V and 3 bases from J, the gap between germline ends came to 12 bases. The CDR3 has 15 residues. CDR3 sequence reads: CAWSVRGGVGNTIYF. CDR3 nucleotides: TGTGCCTGGAGTGTACGTGGAGGGGTTGGAAACACCATATATTTT.

The chain recombines TRBV6-5 with TRBJ2-7, with 7 bases lining up with TRBD1. V was pared by 5 bases and J by 3 bases, with 1 base of the junction left unmatched. Looked up from germline, CDR1 is MNHEY and CDR2 is SVGAGI. The CDR3 covers 12 residues. The CDR3 protein is CASSTGDYEQYF. Here the CDR3 DNA reads TGTGCCAGCAGTACAGGGGACTACGAGCAGTACTTC.

J is TRBJ2-2 and V is TRBV11-3, with a tentative D call TRBD1 (5 bases). CDR3 size: 14 residues. V lost 5 bases to trimming and J lost 4 bases, with 11 bases between them. Germline assignment: CDR1 SGHNT and CDR2 YENEEA. CDR3 protein: CASSRDRSTGELFF. For the CDR3, the DNA is TGTGCCAGCAGCCGCGACAGAAGCACCGGGGAGCTGTTTTTT.

The gene calls are TRBV19 and TRBJ1-2; a weak D match, TRBD1 (5 bases). Trimming stripped 7 bases from V and 9 bases from J, with 18 bases between. The CDR3 extends over 13 amino acids. Germline lookup yields CDR1 LNHDA and CDR2 SQIVND (reference sequence). CDR3 sequence reads: CASIGAGLGSYTF. The CDR3 nucleotides are TGTGCCAGTATAGGGGCAGGGCTCGGGAGCTACACCTTC.

This clone was counted only a few times. CDR3 sequence reads: CASSEQGISNYGYTF. CDR3 DNA: TGTGCCAGCAGTGAACAGGGGATATCTAACTATGGCTACACCTTC. The chain links TRBV6-1 to TRBJ1-2; possibly TRBD1 for D (6 bases). Trimming cost V 2 bases and J 0 bases, with 10 bases left between them. From germline, CDR1 is MNHNS and CDR2 SASEGT. This CDR3 comprises 15 residues.

The chain links TRBV6-5 to TRBJ1-2, with a possible D match to TRBD1 (5 bases). The V gene's germline CDR1 is MNHEY and CDR2 SVGAGI. V shed 10 bases and J shed 2 bases, with 11 bases lying between them. The CDR3 extends over 12 amino acids. CDR3 sequence: CAISGGNYGYTF. DNA of the CDR3: TGTGCCATATCCGGGGGGAACTATGGCTACACCTTC.

The chain is built from TRBV27 and TRBJ2-5, with D hard to call. V was cut by 5 bases and J by 2 bases, with 9 bases left in between. The CDR3 covers 13 residues. Looked up from germline, CDR1 is MNHEY and CDR2 is SMNVEV (reference sequence). The CDR3 loop reads CASSMDPQETQYF. The CDR3 nucleotides read TGTGCCAGCAGTATGGACCCGCAAGAGACCCAGTACTTC.

The chain combines TRBV5-5 with TRBJ1-4; TRBD1 matches at 8 bases. The ends lost 5 bases at V and 1 base at J; junction bases unmatched: 7. Germline V CDR1 and CDR2: SGHKS, YYEKEE (reference sequence). The CDR3 has 16 amino acids. The CDR3 region is CASRYNRGGTNEKLFF. Here the CDR3 DNA reads TGTGCCAGCAGATACAACAGGGGGGGAACTAATGAAAAACTGTTTTTT.

This chain links TRBV19 with TRBJ2-7; tentatively, D is TRBD2 (5 bases). The CDR3 extends over 11 amino acids. Trimming shortened V by 8 bases and J by 5 bases, and 10 bases separated the two germline ends. The germline CDR1 and CDR2 sequences are LNHDA and SQIVND (reference sequence). The CDR3 DNA reads as TGTGCCAGTGCCGGGATGCACGAGCAGTACTTC. It codes for CASAGMHEQYF.

This chain uses TRBV7-9 with TRBJ1-1, with D unresolved. Germline CDR1 is SEHNR and CDR2 is FQNEAQ (reference sequence). V was trimmed by 6 bases and J by 4 bases, leaving 12 bases between them. The CDR3 is made up of 13 amino acids. CDR3 in amino acids: CASSQRGLTEAFF. For the CDR3, the DNA is TGTGCCAGCAGTCAAAGAGGGCTCACTGAAGCTTTCTTT.

The rearrangement links TRBV15 to TRBJ2-6, with a possible D match to TRBD1 (6 bases). The CDR3 has 19 amino acids. Trimming stripped 0 bases from V and 0 bases from J, with 15 bases between. Germline lookup yields CDR1 LNHNV and CDR2 YYDKDF (reference sequence). The CDR3 nucleotides read TGTGCCACCAGCAGAGATTTCGGACAGCTAAGCTCTGGGGCCAACGTCCTGACTTTC. Translating it yields CATSRDFGQLSSGANVLTF.

The chain employs TRBV10-2 and TRBJ2-1; D might be TRBD1 or TRBD2, each matching 5 bases. The germline V gene has CDR1 WSHSY and CDR2 SAAADI. CDR3 size: 12 residues. Between the trimmed V and J ends, which lost 6 bases and 10 bases, there was a span of 13 bases. CDR3 coding DNA: TGCGCCAGCAGGGCACGGGGCCGAGAGCAGTTCTTC. This codes for CASRARGREQFF.